The T cell receptor (beta chain) described here comes from a study of T cell responses to AZD1222 COVID-19 vaccine. Study outcomes and limitations: Spike-wide coverage was observed for vaccine-associated CD4 TCRs, with dominant responses at 160-218 and 743-854.

Assay: immunoSEQ multiplex PCR; the TCRdb copy retains only in-frame clones and omits some. The sample shows 95,000 to 100,000 clones, approximately 90% of them seen only once. V trimming: 2 bases; J trimming: 8 bases; junction bases outside the gene matches: 2. The CDR3 totals 13 residues. CDR1 SGHNT and CDR2 YYREEE come from the germline V gene (reference sequence). About this clone: Its antigen is not known.

The receptor's source is an adult who received the AZD1222 COVID-19 vaccine. The sequences come from peripheral blood, collected 28 days after the second AZD1222 dose. The V gene is TRBV5-4, the J gene TRBJ2-1, with 9 nucleotides matching TRBD1. CDR3 sequence reads: CASSFGTGYEQFF. As DNA, the CDR3 is TGTGCCAGCAGCTTTGGGACAGGGTATGAGCAGTTCTTC.